This T cell receptor (beta chain) was observed in a study of blood T cell repertoires in COVID-19. Study overall: COVID-19 samples, acute and convalescent, were from the United States, Italy and Spain. PBMCs, B-cell-depleted T cells, or T cells provided the cDNA or gDNA that made up the material.

How the authors handled the data: Amplification of reference gene primers was used by the study to estimate nucleated cell counts. Sequencing was performed with immunoSEQ multiplex PCR; in TCRdb, only in-frame clones are kept and a portion is missing. V, J and clone size are those of that table, while D and trimming were read from the DNA. The table includes about 230,000 clones, approximately 80% detected once. The V gene's germline CDR1 is SQVTM and CDR2 ANQGSEA. There are 14 residues in the CDR3. J was trimmed by 7 bases and V by 3 bases; bases with no gene match: 9. The sequencing sample was made of peripheral blood. The chain joins TRBV29-1 to TRBJ2-1, with 7 bases lining up with TRBD2. The TCR sequence derives from a man aged 40-49 years with acute or convalescent COVID-19. CDR3 amino acids: CSVEGGRKENEQFF. As DNA, the CDR3 is TGCAGCGTTGAGGGCGGGAGAAAGGAAAATGAGCAGTTCTTC.